These 13 T cell receptor beta chains share one sample of origin, sequenced in a study of blood T cells in healthy people across ages. A J-beta primer mix and a sample-barcoded 5' primer were used in a second PCR of roughly 7 to 12 cycles. TCRdb redid the calling of the 5' RACE reads with MiXCR, one entry per CDR3 protein. The data show about 670,000 distinct CDR3 sequences, approximately 40% seen once. Sequenced input: blood. Receptor source: a man older than 75 in good health.

This clonotype occurred a few times. This chain uses TRBV12-3 or TRBV12-4 with TRBJ2-2; weak D call: TRBD2 (7 bases). Trimming took off 8 bases at V and 3 bases at J, with 16 bases between the two ends. The CDR3 extends over 15 amino acids. The CDR3 DNA reads as TGTGCCAGCTTAAAGGGGGGGTTCCACACCGGGGAGCTGTTTTTT. Translating gives CASLKGGFHTGELFF.

V is TRBV30 and J is TRBJ2-1; no definite D call. CDR3 length: 11 residues. Germline values: CDR1 GTSNPN, CDR2 SVGIG (reference sequence). Trimming removed 7 bases from V and 4 bases from J, with 8 bases in between. CDR3 DNA: TGTGCCTTGAGGAGTTACAATGAGCAGTTCTTC. Translating gives CALRSYNEQFF.

Remarks on this clonotype: The junction does not match germline at one end; this may be a read error. This chain uses TRBV15 with TRBJ2-7; 8 bases are a match to TRBD1. The germline V gene encodes CDR1 LNHNV and CDR2 YYDKDF (reference sequence). This CDR3 has 14 residues. The CDR3 is CTTSIGQGPYEQYF. CDR3 coding DNA: TGTACCACCAGCATAGGACAGGGACCCTACGAGCAGTACTTC.

This chain uses TRBV27 with TRBJ2-7, with 7 bases aligning to TRBD2. J lost 4 bases, V lost 5 bases, and 20 bases had no gene match. Germline CDR1 MNHEY, CDR2 SMNVEV (reference sequence). The CDR3 runs to 18 residues. CDR3 DNA: TGTGCCAGCAGTCTAGACTGGGCCGCCGGGGGGACCGTGTACGAGCAGTACTTC. Translation: CASSLDWAAGGTVYEQYF.

The chain has TRBV10-3 and TRBJ1-2, with D uncertain. Germline values: CDR1 ENHRY, CDR2 SYGVKD. V lost 0 bases to trimming and J lost 2 bases, with 10 bases between them. This CDR3 is built from 15 residues. The CDR3 bases are TGTGCCATCAGTGAGTCCGGAGCAGCAAACTATGGCTACACCTTC. Protein: CAISESGAANYGYTF.

The chain employs TRBV19 and TRBJ2-5; tentatively, D is TRBD1 or TRBD2 (5 bases each). CDR1 LNHDA and CDR2 SQIVND come from the germline V gene (reference sequence). Trimming took off 2 bases at V and 5 bases at J, with 12 bases between the two ends. CDR3 length: 14 amino acids. CDR3: CASSIRSGRETQYF. The CDR3 bases are TGTGCCAGTAGTATACGGTCGGGGCGGGAGACCCAGTACTTC.

The rearrangement joins TRBV7-3 to TRBJ2-1; 11 positions match TRBD2. Looked up from germline, CDR1 is SGHTA and CDR2 is FQGTGA. The CDR3 is made up of 21 amino acids. Trimming at V came to 4 bases and at J to 2 bases, leaving 19 bases not matched to a gene. The CDR3 reads CASSSPAEGVIAGGPYNEQFF. CDR3 DNA sequence: TGTGCCAGCAGCTCCCCGGCCGAGGGAGTGATAGCGGGAGGGCCCTACAATGAGCAGTTCTTC.

The sample holds a few counts of this clonotype. This chain links TRBV20-1 with TRBJ1-2; no clear D gene. The germline V gene has CDR1 DFQATT and CDR2 SNEGSKA (reference sequence). This CDR3 is built from 12 residues. V was pared by 3 bases and J by 3 bases, with 8 bases between. The CDR3 DNA reads TGCAGTGCTAGCCCTACGGACTATGGCTACACCTTC. Translation: CSASPTDYGYTF.

At least ten counts were recorded for this clonotype. The V and J genes are TRBV12-3 or TRBV12-4 and TRBJ2-7; 7 bases map to TRBD1. After removal of 6 bases from V and 6 bases from J, the junction contained 11 bases not matched to a gene. The CDR3 is 14 residues long. CDR3 sequence reads: CASRSTGDRGEQYF. The CDR3, as DNA: TGTGCCAGCAGGTCCACAGGGGACCGGGGCGAGCAGTACTTC.

The chain joins TRBV11-1 to TRBJ2-1; D remains unclear. The J call may be in error: the DNA end matches TRBJ2-7 better. The CDR3 runs 14 residues. CDR1 is SGHAT, CDR2 FQDESV, per germline (reference sequence). This chain's CDR3 is CASSLGEVYNEQYF. The CDR3 DNA sequence: TGTGCCAGCAGCCTGGGTGAGGTTTACAATGAGCAGTACTTC.

This clonotype was seen more than once but under ten times. The chain is built from TRBV5-8 and TRBJ1-4, with D maybe TRBD1 (5 bases). The CDR3 is 14 residues long. V was cut by 5 bases and J by 7 bases, with 15 bases left in between. Germline CDR1 and CDR2: SGHTS and YDEGEE. CDR3 residues: CASRREGAGEKLFF. In nucleotides, the CDR3 is TGTGCCAGCAGGAGAGAAGGGGCGGGTGAAAAACTGTTTTTT. Supplemented by reference TRBV5-8 and TRBJ1-4, the full variable domain reads EAGVTQSPTHLIKTRGQQATLRCSPISGHTSVYWYQQALGLGLQFLLWYDEGEERNRGNFPPRFSGRQFPNYSSELNVNALELEDSALYLCASRREGAGEKLFFGSGTQLSVL.

The chain uses TRBV6-5 and TRBJ2-7, with no clear D. Germline CDR1 and CDR2: MNHEY and SVGAGI. The CDR3 is 12 amino acids. V lost 6 bases and J lost 6, with 12 bases in between. CDR3: CASRSPVGEQYF. CDR3 DNA sequence: TGTGCCAGCAGAAGTCCAGTTGGCGAGCAGTACTTC.

In its sample, this clonotype was seen a few times. The chain joins TRBV7-3 to TRBJ2-7, with 12 bases matching TRBD2. CDR1 is SGHTA and CDR2 is FQGTGA in the germline V gene. The CDR3 totals 15 residues. The trim removed 4 bases at V and 5 bases at J, leaving 6 bases unmatched. In DNA, the CDR3 is TGTGCCAGCAGCTCCGGGACTAGCGGGTTCGACGAGCAGTACTTC. It specifies CASSSGTSGFDEQYF.